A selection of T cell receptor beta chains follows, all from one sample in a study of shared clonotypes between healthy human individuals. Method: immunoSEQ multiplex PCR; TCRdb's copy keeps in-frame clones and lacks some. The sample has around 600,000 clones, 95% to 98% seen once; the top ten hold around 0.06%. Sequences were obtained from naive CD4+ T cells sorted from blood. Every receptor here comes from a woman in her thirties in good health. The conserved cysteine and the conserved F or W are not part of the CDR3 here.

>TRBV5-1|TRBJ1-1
ASSLEGVSTEAF
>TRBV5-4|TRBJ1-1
ASSPWTGTRNTEAF
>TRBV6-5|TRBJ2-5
ASRGLETQY
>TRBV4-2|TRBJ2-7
ASSQDWVGTSGSIYEQY
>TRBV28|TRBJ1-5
ASSDLTSGVGQPQH
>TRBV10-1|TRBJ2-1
ASSVETGGKNEQF
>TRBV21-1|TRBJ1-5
ASSSFTEEAANQPQH
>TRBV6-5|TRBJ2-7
ASSTFGEGYEQY
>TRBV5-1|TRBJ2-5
ASSLSGIKETQY
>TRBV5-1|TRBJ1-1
ASSSDTEAF
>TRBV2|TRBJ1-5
ASSETYSNQPQH
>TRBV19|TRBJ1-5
ASSMGNQPQH
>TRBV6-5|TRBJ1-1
ASSSRQSTEAF
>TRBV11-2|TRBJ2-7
ASSLDRSYEQY
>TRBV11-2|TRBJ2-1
ASSFREMNNEQF
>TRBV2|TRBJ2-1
ASSPPPASGRGMDEQF
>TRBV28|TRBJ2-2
ASSLEDVGRELF
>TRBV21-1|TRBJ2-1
ASSNTPTRNEQF
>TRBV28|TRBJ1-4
ASSSTGGGNEKLF
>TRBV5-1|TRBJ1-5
ASSPWTGVNQPQH
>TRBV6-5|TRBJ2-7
ASRTSSTGGYEQY
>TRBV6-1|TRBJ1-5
ASSLQGGGQPQH
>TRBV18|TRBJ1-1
ASSPSQGTDTEAF
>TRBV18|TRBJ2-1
ASSPPGIWGGDEQF
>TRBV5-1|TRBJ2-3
ASSLAGVSGRAADTQY
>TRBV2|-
ASIDHRGAYEQY
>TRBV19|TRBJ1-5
ASSMDRAGNQPQH
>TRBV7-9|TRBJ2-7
ASSGGQESSYEQY
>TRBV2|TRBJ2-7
ASSSGLDYEQY
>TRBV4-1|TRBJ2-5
ASSKGQGVETQY
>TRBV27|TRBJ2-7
ASSIRVLGQGVFREQY
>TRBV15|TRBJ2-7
ATSRASSEQY
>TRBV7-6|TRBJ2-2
ASSPRRQGARTGELF
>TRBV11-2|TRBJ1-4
ASSPVAGGDQGLF
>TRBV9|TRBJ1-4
ASSVGQGATNEKLF
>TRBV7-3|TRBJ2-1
ASSLNPSSYNEQF
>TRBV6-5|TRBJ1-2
ASKKNVGYGYT
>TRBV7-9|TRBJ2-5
ASSLVRTSGGSTQY
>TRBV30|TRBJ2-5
AGKKRLAGETQY
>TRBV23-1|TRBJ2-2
ASSQPNVGGPNTGELF
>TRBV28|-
ASSVGLFASYEQY
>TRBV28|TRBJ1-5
ASNGASDQPQH
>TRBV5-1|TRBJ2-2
ASSLDVNTGELF
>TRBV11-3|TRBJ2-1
ASSSQATTGYYNEQF
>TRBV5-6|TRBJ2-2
ASSGLAINTGELF
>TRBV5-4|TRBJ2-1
ASSLAGGSSYNEQF
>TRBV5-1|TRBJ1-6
ASSLVGTVNSPLH
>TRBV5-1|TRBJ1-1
ASSLEPGTEAF
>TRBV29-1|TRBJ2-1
SADPPGLGGEQF
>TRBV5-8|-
ASSLSAQSYEQY